The 8 T cell receptor beta chains below were found in one sample sequenced in a study of Tregs in tolerant kidney transplant recipients. The assay was immunoSEQ multiplex PCR, and TCRdb's table has in-frame clones only and misses some. The sample lists about 240,000 clones; roughly 84% were seen once. Sequenced sample: CD4+ T cells from blood. These receptor sequences come from a human donor in good health.

In the case of this clone: The same CDR3 also results from other DNA sequences found in this sample. The V and J genes are TRBV4-1 and TRBJ1-5; no clear D. CDR1 MGHRA and CDR2 YSYEKL come from the germline V gene. V lost 6 bases to trimming and J lost 3 bases, with 9 bases between them. This CDR3 comprises 13 residues. CDR3 in amino acids: CASRRGPNQPQHF. CDR3 coding DNA: TGCGCCAGCAGACGAGGGCCCAATCAGCCCCAGCATTTT.

The sample holds one count of this clone. The chain joins TRBV11-2 to TRBJ1-2; TRBD1 aligns across 10 bases. J lost 5 bases, V lost 4 bases, and 13 bases had no gene match. The V gene's germline CDR1 is SGHAT and CDR2 FQNNGV. There are 17 residues in the CDR3. The DNA of the CDR3 is TGTGCCAGCAGCTCACCAAGGGAGGACAGGGGGAGGTATGGCTACACCTTC. As protein: CASSSPREDRGRYGYTF. Together with reference TRBV11-2 and TRBJ1-2, the CDR3 gives the full variable domain: EAGVAQSPRYKIIEKRQSVAFWCNPISGHATLYWYQQILGQGPKLLIQFQNNGVVDDSQLPKDRFSAERLKGVDSTLKIQPAKLEDSAVYLCASSSPREDRGRYGYTFGSGTRLTVV.

The chain recombines TRBV5-1 with TRBJ1-6; unclear D gene. Germline CDR1 is SGHRS and CDR2 is YFSETQ. The CDR3 consists of 13 residues. Deletions cut 0 bases from V and 9 bases from J, with 7 bases between. This CDR3 is CASSLEPSSPLHF. For the CDR3, the DNA is TGCGCCAGCAGCTTGGAGCCGAGTTCACCCCTCCACTTT.

This chain uses TRBV2 with TRBJ2-1; TRBD2 matches at 12 bases. The CDR3 length is 17 residues. V lost 5 bases, J lost 3 bases, and 8 bases stayed unmatched. Germline V gene sequence: CDR1 SNHLY, CDR2 FYNNEI. DNA of the CDR3: TGTGCCAGCAGTAACCGACTAGCGGGGGTAATCTACAATGAGCAGTTCTTC. It translates to CASSNRLAGVIYNEQFF.

The chain combines TRBV18 with TRBJ1-4, with a weak D call TRBD1 (6 bases). With 2 bases removed from V and 8 bases from J, the gap between germline ends came to 18 bases. The CDR3 sequence is 16 residues long. Germline CDR1 reads KGHSH; CDR2 reads LQKENI. Here the CDR3 reads CASSPIATGLGEKLFF. CDR3 DNA: TGTGCCAGCTCACCAATCGCCACAGGGCTAGGAGAAAAACTGTTTTTT.

The chain carries TRBV19 and TRBJ1-3; D call uncertain. CDR3 length: 15 residues. Looked up from germline, CDR1 is LNHDA and CDR2 is SQIVND (reference sequence). Trimming stripped 2 bases from V and 0 bases from J, with 8 bases between. CDR3 region: CASSIIRNSGNTIYF. CDR3 DNA sequence: TGTGCCAGTAGTATAATACGGAACTCTGGAAACACCATATATTTT.

This clone was seen a single time. The CDR3 reads CASSQDRAYEQYF. As DNA, the CDR3 is TGTGCCAGCAGCCAGGACAGGGCTTACGAGCAGTACTTC. The V call is TRBV7-8, the J call TRBJ2-5; TRBD1 aligns across 8 bases. The J call could be wrong; TRBJ2-7 is a better fit for the DNA end. The CDR3 has 13 amino acids. Germline CDR1 and CDR2: SGHVS and FQNEAQ.

The rearrangement uses TRBV18 and TRBJ1-2, with D unresolved. This CDR3 spans 15 amino acids. Trimming stripped 3 bases from V and 4 bases from J, with 15 bases between. The germline V gene has CDR1 KGHSH and CDR2 LQKENI. CDR3 region: CASSPRPREGYGYTF. As DNA, the CDR3 is TGTGCCAGCTCACCTCGCCCAAGGGAGGGCTATGGCTACACCTTC.